This paragraph covers one T cell receptor (beta chain) sequence. The source of the sample is a study of CD8+ T cells in alopecia areata. Reverse transcribed after extraction, RNA yielded cDNA as the sequencing template. Method: immunoSEQ multiplex PCR; TCRdb's copy keeps in-frame clones and lacks some. The table shows 150,000 or so clones, with about 72% occurring only once. This specimen was CD8+ T cells sorted from blood, taken at week 0. This receptor was obtained from a human donor with alopecia areata.

The CDR3 protein is CASREGPRAFF. CDR3 DNA: TGTGCCAGCAGGGAGGGGCCGCGGGCTTTCTTT. V usage is TRBV6-5 and J usage is TRBJ1-1; possibly TRBD1 for D (5 bases). Germline CDR1 and CDR2: MNHEY and SVGAGI. The CDR3 is 11 residues long. The V end lost 6 bases, the J end lost 11 bases, and 13 bases lay between the germline ends.